The 15 T cell receptor beta chains presented below share a single source sample, sequenced in a study. From the RT-PCR reads, TCRdb called clonotypes with MiXCR, one entry per CDR3 protein. The table records 550,000 to 750,000 distinct CDR3 sequences, over 12% of them present only once. Sequencing was performed on memory CD4+ T cells from blood. These TCRs come from a female donor in good health, serving as a healthy control.

This clonotype occurred many times. This sequence joins TRBV29-1 and TRBJ2-3, with 9 positions matching TRBD1. V was clipped by 4 bases and J by 2 bases; unmatched bases: 4. The CDR3 is 14 residues long. CDR1 is SQVTM and CDR2 is ANQGSEA in the germline V gene. The CDR3, as DNA: TGCAGCGTTGCACAGGGGGCGCCCACAGATACGCAGTATTTT. It codes for CSVAQGAPTDTQYF.

The CDR3 sequence: CASGPKLAGTETQYF. Written as DNA, the CDR3 is TGTGCTAGTGGTCCAAAACTAGCGGGAACAGAGACCCAGTACTTC. The chain links TRBV12-5 to TRBJ2-5; TRBD2 aligns across 10 bases. With V trimmed by 5 bases and J by 4 bases, 7 bases remained unmatched. Germline V gene lookup returns CDR1 LGHNT and CDR2 FRNRAP. This CDR3 is built from 15 residues.

The chain uses TRBV6-1 and TRBJ2-5; possible D gene TRBD2, 5 bases. This CDR3 has 15 residues. CDR1 is MNHNS, CDR2 SASEGT, per germline. V lost 3 bases, J lost 5 bases, and 16 bases lay in between. The CDR3 sequence: CASSEKEEGGETQYF. In DNA, the CDR3 is TGTGCCAGCAGTGAGAAGGAAGAGGGTGGCGAGACCCAGTACTTC.

This clonotype has a handful of counts. CDR3 region: CASNQQGSPPEAFF. The DNA of the CDR3 is TGTGCCAGCAACCAACAGGGATCTCCCCCTGAAGCTTTCTTT. The J gene is TRBJ1-1, the V gene TRBV6-2 or TRBV6-3, with D perhaps TRBD1 (6 bases). Trimming removed 7 bases at V and 6 bases at J, with 18 bases between. CDR1 MNHEY and CDR2 SVGEGT come from the germline V gene. The CDR3 is 14 amino acids.

This clonotype has ten or more counts. V usage is TRBV12-3 or TRBV12-4 and J usage is TRBJ2-1; TRBD1 or TRBD2 may be the D gene (5 bases each). The V gene lost 1 base and the J gene lost 10 bases, with 17 bases spanning the gap. The CDR3 length is 15 residues. CDR3 coding DNA: TGTGCCAGCAGTTTAGGACGGGACGGCCAGCTAGAGCAGTTCTTC. It is translated as CASSLGRDGQLEQFF.

This clonotype was counted between two and nine times. The chain uses TRBV12-3 or TRBV12-4 and TRBJ2-7; a possible D gene is TRBD2 (6 bases). Deletions cut 7 bases from V and 5 bases from J, with 12 bases between. The CDR3 sequence is 12 residues long. DNA of the CDR3: TGTGCCAGCAACTCGGGGGTTGACGAGCAGTACTTC. It translates to CASNSGVDEQYF.

Details on this clonotype: This sequence may be a read error, since a much larger clone differs from it by one base. The rearrangement joins TRBV29-1 to TRBJ2-1; D gene unclear. Germline CDR1 SQVTM, CDR2 ANQGSEA. Trimming cost V 4 bases and J 13 bases, with 11 bases left between them. The CDR3 sequence is 10 residues long. The CDR3 protein is CSVGNEDQFF. The CDR3 DNA follows: TGCAGCGTTGGTAACGAGGACCAGTTCTTC.

This clonotype came up a few times. The chain carries TRBV20-1 and TRBJ2-7; D uncertain. Looked up from germline, CDR1 is DFQATT and CDR2 is SNEGSKA (reference sequence). V was clipped by 6 bases and J by 6 bases, with 15 bases between them. The CDR3 loop spans 12 amino acids. This CDR3 is CSAALVGLEQYF. The CDR3 nucleotides read TGCAGTGCAGCGCTCGTAGGTCTCGAGCAGTACTTC.

This clonotype was found a few times. V gene TRBV20-1 combines with J gene TRBJ2-7; 10 nucleotides match TRBD2. Germline V gene data show CDR1 as DFQATT and CDR2 as SNEGSKA (reference sequence). The CDR3 totals 14 residues. Unmatched junction bases numbered 8, after V lost 6 bases and J lost 3 bases. CDR3 residues: CSAARLAGIYEQYF. In DNA, the CDR3 is TGCAGTGCAGCTCGACTAGCGGGTATCTACGAGCAGTACTTC.

V is TRBV12-3 or TRBV12-4 and J is TRBJ1-2, with TRBD1 matching over 10 bases. The CDR3 extends over 14 amino acids. The V segment lost 6 bases and the J segment 8 bases; nucleotides outside the gene matches: 9. CDR3 sequence: CASRRKGQGRGYTF. Written as DNA, the CDR3 is TGTGCCAGCAGGAGGAAGGGACAGGGGCGAGGCTACACCTTC.

The rearrangement links TRBV27 to TRBJ1-2; no clear D. V lost 1 base and J 2 bases, leaving 11 bases between the germline ends. Germline loops: CDR1 MNHEY, CDR2 SMNVEV (reference sequence). CDR3 length: 15 residues. CDR3 region: CASSLFRVPNYGYTF. For the CDR3, the DNA is TGTGCCAGCAGTTTATTTAGGGTTCCCAACTATGGCTACACCTTC.

This clonotype was detected ten times or more. J is TRBJ1-1 and V is TRBV7-8; maybe TRBD1 (6 bases). From germline, CDR1 is SGHVS and CDR2 FQNEAQ. V lost 0 bases to trimming and J lost 5 bases, with 7 bases between them. The CDR3 loop spans 13 amino acids. This CDR3 is CASSLAQGTEAFF. For the CDR3, the DNA is TGTGCCAGCAGCTTAGCTCAGGGGACTGAAGCTTTCTTT.

The rearrangement links TRBV18 to TRBJ2-7, with TRBD1 as a possible D gene (6 bases). Germline CDR1 is KGHSH and CDR2 is LQKENI. This CDR3 has 14 amino acids. V lost 2 bases, J lost 2 bases, and 10 bases lay in between. The CDR3 coding sequence is TGTGCCAGCTCACCATCAGGGGACCCCTACGAGCAGTACTTC. Amino acids: CASSPSGDPYEQYF.

This chain links TRBV4-3 with TRBJ1-5; D gene uncertain. This CDR3 region has 14 residues. Trimming stripped 0 bases from V and 7 bases from J, with 10 bases between. Germline V gene data show CDR1 as LGHNA and CDR2 as YSLEER. In nucleotides, the CDR3 is TGCGCCAGCAGCCAAGATTTAGCGGGACAGCCCCAGCATTTT. This translates into CASSQDLAGQPQHF.

The rearrangement links TRBV29-1 to TRBJ2-7; TRBD1 matches 8 bases. V shed 6 bases and J 7 bases; nucleotides not matched to a gene: 5. CDR3 length: 11 residues. Germline CDR1 is SQVTM and CDR2 is ANQGSEA. This CDR3 is CSVYTGGEQYF. DNA of the CDR3: TGCAGCGTGTATACAGGGGGGGAGCAGTACTTC.